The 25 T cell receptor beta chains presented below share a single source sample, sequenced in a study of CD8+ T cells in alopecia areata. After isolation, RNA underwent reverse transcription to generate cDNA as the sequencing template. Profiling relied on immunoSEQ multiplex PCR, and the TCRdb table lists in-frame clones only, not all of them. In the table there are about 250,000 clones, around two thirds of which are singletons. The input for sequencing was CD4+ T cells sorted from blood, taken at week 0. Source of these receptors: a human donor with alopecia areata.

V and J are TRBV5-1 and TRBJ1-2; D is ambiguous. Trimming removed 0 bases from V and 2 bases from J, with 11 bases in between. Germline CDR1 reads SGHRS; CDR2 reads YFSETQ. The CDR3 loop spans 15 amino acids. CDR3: CASSLVADGNYGYTF. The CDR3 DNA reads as TGCGCCAGCAGCTTGGTGGCAGATGGAAACTATGGCTACACCTTC.

CDR3 sequence: CASSRGGVDTEAFF. The CDR3 DNA reads TGCGCCAGCAGCCGGGGAGGGGTGGATACTGAAGCTTTCTTT. The chain carries TRBV5-1 and TRBJ1-1; D may be TRBD1 (5 bases). Germline loops: CDR1 SGHRS, CDR2 YFSETQ. The germline V and J ends were trimmed by 4 bases and 5 bases, with 15 bases remaining between them. CDR3 size: 14 residues.

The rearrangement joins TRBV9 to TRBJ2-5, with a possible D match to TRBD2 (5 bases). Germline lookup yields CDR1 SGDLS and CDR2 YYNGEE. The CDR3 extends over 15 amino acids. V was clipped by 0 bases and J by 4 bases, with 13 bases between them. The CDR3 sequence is CASSVASAGGETQYF. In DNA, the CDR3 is TGTGCCAGCAGCGTAGCTTCGGCCGGAGGAGAGACCCAGTACTTC. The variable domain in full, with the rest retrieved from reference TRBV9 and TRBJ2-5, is DSGVTQTPKHLITATGQRVTLRCSPRSGDLSVYWYQQSLDQGLQFLIQYYNGEERAKGNILERFSAQQFPDLHSELNLSSLELGDSALYFCASSVASAGGETQYFGPGTRLLVL.

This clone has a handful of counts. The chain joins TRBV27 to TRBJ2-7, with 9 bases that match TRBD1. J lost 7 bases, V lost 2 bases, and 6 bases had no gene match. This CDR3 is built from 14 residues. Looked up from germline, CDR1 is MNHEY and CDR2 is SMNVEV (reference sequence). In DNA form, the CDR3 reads TGTGCCAGCAGTTTAACGGGACAGGGAGGAGAGCAGTACTTC. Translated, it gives CASSLTGQGGEQYF.

As DNA, the CDR3 is TGTGCCTGGGGACAGGGTGGTGAAAAACTGTTTTTT. Its translation: CAWGQGGEKLFF. The rearrangement links TRBV30 to TRBJ1-4; 8 positions match TRBD1. This CDR3 is built from 12 residues. Looked up from germline, CDR1 is GTSNPN and CDR2 is SVGIG (reference sequence). J gave up 7 bases and V 5 bases, and 3 bases lay outside the gene matches.

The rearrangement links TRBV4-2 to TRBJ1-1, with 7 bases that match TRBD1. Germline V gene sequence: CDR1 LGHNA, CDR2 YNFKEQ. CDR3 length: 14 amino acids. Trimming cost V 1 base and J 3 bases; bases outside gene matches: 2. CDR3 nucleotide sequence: TGTGCCAGCAGCCAAGGGGACAGCTACACTGAAGCTTTCTTT. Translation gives CASSQGDSYTEAFF.

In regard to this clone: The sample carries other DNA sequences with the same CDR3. Here the CDR3 reads CASRGQTEAFF. CDR3 sequence (DNA): TGTGCCAGCAGGGGGCAGACCGAAGCTTTCTTT. This sequence joins TRBV25-1 and TRBJ1-1; weak D call: TRBD1 (5 bases). The V gene lost 6 bases and the J gene lost 8 bases, with 10 bases spanning the gap. CDR1 is MGHDK and CDR2 is SYGVNS in the germline V gene. The CDR3 covers 11 residues.

The CDR3 loop is CASSPRGLSTDTQYF. CDR3 bases: TGTGCCAGCAGCCCCAGGGGGCTGTCCACAGATACGCAGTATTTT. The chain is built from TRBV5-6 and TRBJ2-3; TRBD1 aligns across 8 bases. The germline CDR1 and CDR2 sequences are SGHDT and YYEEEE. This CDR3 has 15 residues. V was clipped by 4 bases and J by 2 bases; unmatched bases: 6. The variable domain in full, completed from reference TRBV5-6 and TRBJ2-3, reads DAGVTQSPTHLIKTRGQQVTLRCSPKSGHDTVSWYQQALGQGPQFIFQYYEEEERQRGNFPDRFSGHQFPNYSSELNVNALLLGDSALYLCASSPRGLSTDTQYFGPGTRLTVL.

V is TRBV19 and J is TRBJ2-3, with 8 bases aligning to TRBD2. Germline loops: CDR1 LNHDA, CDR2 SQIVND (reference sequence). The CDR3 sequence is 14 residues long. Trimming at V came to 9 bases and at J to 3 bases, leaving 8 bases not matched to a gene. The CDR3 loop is CASGSGVRTDTQYF. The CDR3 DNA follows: TGTGCCAGCGGTAGCGGGGTAAGGACAGATACGCAGTATTTT.

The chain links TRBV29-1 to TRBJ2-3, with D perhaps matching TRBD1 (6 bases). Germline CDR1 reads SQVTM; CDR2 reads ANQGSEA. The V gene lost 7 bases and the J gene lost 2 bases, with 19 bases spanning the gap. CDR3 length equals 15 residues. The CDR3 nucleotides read TGCAGCGCCCTGGGGCCCAGGGGCAACACAGATACGCAGTATTTT. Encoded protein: CSALGPRGNTDTQYF.

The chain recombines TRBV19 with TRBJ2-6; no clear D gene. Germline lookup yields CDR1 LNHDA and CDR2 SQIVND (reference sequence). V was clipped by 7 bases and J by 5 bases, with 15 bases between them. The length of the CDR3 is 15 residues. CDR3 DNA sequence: TGTGCCAGTACCCCGGCCCTTTTGAGGGCCAACGTCCTGACTTTC. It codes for CASTPALLRANVLTF.

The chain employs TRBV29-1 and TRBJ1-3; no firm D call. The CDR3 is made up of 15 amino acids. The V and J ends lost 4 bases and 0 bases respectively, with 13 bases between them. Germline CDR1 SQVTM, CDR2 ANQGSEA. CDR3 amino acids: CSVVDRAFSGNTIYF. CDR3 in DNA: TGCAGCGTTGTCGACCGGGCTTTCTCTGGAAACACCATATATTTT. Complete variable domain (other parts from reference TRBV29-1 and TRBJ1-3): SAVISQKPSRDICQRGTSLTIQCQVDSQVTMMFWYRQQPGQSLTLIATANQGSEATYESGFVIDKFPISRPNLTFSTLTVSNMSPEDSSIYLCSVVDRAFSGNTIYFGEGSWLTVV.

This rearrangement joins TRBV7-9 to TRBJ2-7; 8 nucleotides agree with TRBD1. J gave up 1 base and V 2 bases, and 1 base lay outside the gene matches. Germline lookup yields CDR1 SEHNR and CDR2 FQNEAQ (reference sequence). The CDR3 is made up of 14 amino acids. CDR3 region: CASSLQGASYEQYF. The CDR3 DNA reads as TGTGCCAGCAGCTTACAGGGGGCATCCTACGAGCAGTACTTC.

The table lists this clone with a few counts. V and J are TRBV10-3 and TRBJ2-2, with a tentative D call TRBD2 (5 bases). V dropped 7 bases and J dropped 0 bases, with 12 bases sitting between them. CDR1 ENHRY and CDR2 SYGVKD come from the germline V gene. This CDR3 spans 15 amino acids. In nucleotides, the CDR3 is TGTGCCATCAAGCGAGGAGGTTCGAACACCGGGGAGCTGTTTTTT. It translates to CAIKRGGSNTGELFF.

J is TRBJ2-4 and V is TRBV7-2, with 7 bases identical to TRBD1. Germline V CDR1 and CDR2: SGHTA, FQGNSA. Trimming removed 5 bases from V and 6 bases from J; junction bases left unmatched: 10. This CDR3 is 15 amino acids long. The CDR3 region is CASSRTPTGVNIQYF. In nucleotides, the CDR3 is TGTGCCAGCAGCCGAACCCCAACAGGGGTAAACATTCAGTACTTC. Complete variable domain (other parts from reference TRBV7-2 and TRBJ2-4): GAGVSQSPSNKVTEKGKDVELRCDPISGHTALYWYRQSLGQGLEFLIYFQGNSAPDKSGLPSDRFSAERTGGSVSTLTIQRTQQEDSAVYLCASSRTPTGVNIQYFGAGTRLSVL.

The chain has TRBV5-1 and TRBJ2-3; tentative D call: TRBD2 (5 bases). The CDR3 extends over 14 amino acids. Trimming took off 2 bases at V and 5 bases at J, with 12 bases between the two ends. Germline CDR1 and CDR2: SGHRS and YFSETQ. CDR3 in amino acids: CASSLDYRGDTQYF. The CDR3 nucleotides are TGCGCCAGCAGCTTAGACTATCGGGGAGATACGCAGTATTTT.

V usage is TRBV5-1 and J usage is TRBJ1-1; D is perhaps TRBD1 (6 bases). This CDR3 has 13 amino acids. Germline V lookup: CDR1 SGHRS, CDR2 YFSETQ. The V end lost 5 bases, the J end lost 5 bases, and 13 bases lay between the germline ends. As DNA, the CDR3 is TGCGCCAGCAGATGGACAGTTGTGACTGAAGCTTTCTTT. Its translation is CASRWTVVTEAFF.

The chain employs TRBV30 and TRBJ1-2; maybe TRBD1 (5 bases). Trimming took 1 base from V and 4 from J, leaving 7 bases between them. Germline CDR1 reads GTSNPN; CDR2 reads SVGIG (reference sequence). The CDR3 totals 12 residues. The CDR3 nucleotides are TGTGCCTGGAGTGGACAGATCTATGGCTACACCTTC. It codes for CAWSGQIYGYTF.

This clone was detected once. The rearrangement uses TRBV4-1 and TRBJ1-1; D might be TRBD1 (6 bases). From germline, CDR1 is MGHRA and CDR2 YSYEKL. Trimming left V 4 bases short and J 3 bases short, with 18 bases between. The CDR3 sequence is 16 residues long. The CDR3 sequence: CASSRSGTRADTEAFF. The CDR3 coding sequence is TGCGCCAGCAGCCGATCCGGGACAAGGGCTGACACTGAAGCTTTCTTT.

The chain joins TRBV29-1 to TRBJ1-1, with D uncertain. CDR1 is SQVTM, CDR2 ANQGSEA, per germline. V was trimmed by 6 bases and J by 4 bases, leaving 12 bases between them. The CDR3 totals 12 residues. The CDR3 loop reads CSVPRGSTEAFF. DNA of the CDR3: TGCAGCGTGCCTCGGGGAAGCACTGAAGCTTTCTTT. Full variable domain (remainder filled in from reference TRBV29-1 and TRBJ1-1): SAVISQKPSRDICQRGTSLTIQCQVDSQVTMMFWYRQQPGQSLTLIATANQGSEATYESGFVIDKFPISRPNLTFSTLTVSNMSPEDSSIYLCSVPRGSTEAFFGQGTRLTVV.

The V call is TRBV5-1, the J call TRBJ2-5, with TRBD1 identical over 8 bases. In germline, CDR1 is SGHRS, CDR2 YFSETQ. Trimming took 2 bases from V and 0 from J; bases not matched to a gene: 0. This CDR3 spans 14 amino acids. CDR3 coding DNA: TGCGCCAGCAGCTTACAGGGGGACCAAGAGACCCAGTACTTC. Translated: CASSLQGDQETQYF.

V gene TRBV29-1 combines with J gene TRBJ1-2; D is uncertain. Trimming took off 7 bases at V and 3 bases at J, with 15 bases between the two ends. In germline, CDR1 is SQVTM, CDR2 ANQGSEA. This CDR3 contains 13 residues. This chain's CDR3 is CSATDAAYYGYTF. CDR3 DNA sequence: TGCAGCGCCACTGACGCGGCTTACTATGGCTACACCTTC.

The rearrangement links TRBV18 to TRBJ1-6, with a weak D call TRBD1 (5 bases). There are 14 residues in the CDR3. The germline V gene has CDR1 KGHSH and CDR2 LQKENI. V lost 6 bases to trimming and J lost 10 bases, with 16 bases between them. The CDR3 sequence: CASSPSGGESPLHF. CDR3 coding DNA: TGTGCCAGCTCCCCCAGCGGGGGAGAGTCACCCCTCCACTTT.

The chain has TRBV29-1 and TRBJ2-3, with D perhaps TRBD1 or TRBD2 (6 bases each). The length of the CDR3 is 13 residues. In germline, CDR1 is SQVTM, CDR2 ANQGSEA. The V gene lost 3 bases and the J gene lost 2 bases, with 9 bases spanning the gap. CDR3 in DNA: TGCAGCGTTGAGGGGGGCGCCACAGATACGCAGTATTTT. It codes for CSVEGGATDTQYF.

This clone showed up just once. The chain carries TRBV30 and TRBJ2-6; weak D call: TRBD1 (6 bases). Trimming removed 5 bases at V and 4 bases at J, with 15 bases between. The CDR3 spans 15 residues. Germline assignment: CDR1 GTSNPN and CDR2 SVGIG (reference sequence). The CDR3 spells CAWLGQPKGANVLTF. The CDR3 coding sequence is TGTGCCTGGCTAGGACAGCCGAAGGGGGCCAACGTCCTGACTTTC.